Following are 18 T cell receptor beta chains from one sample sequenced in a study of blood T cells in healthy people across ages. A second PCR of 7 to 11 cycles used a sample-barcoded 5' primer and a J-beta primer mix. TCRdb re-called the 5' RACE reads through MiXCR, storing one row per CDR3 protein. The sample lists about 1,500,000 distinct CDR3 sequences; about 28% were seen once. Sequenced material: blood. The receptors shown here come from a woman in her 30s in good health.

This clonotype was seen only a few times. Germline and junction disagree at one end, which may indicate a read error. The chain recombines TRBV6-5 with TRBJ1-2, with D unresolved. The CDR3 has 12 amino acids. Germline lookup yields CDR1 MNHEY and CDR2 SVGAGI. The CDR3 region has the DNA TGTGCCAGCAGTCGAACCCCGGATGGCCACACCTTC. Its translation is CASSRTPDGHTF.

This clonotype was counted between two and nine times. This chain links TRBV7-2 with TRBJ2-4, with 7 bases that match TRBD2. CDR1 is SGHTA, CDR2 FQGNSA, per germline. Trimming removed 2 bases from V and 0 bases from J; junction bases left unmatched: 7. The CDR3 extends over 17 amino acids. The CDR3 nucleotides read TGTGCCAGCAGCTTACTAGCGGAAAACTTAGCCAAAAACATTCAGTACTTC. It translates to CASSLLAENLAKNIQYF. Variable domain in full (rest from reference TRBV7-2 and TRBJ2-4): GAGVSQSPSNKVTEKGKDVELRCDPISGHTALYWYRQSLGQGLEFLIYFQGNSAPDKSGLPSDRFSAERTGGSVSTLTIQRTQQEDSAVYLCASSLLAENLAKNIQYFGAGTRLSVL.

V and J are TRBV7-2 and TRBJ2-3; 7 nucleotides align to TRBD2. This CDR3 has 15 amino acids. The germline CDR1 and CDR2 sequences are SGHTA and FQGNSA. Trimming cost V 4 bases and J 5 bases; bases outside gene matches: 9. CDR3 region: CASSSAGLVGDTQYF. The DNA for the CDR3 is TGTGCCAGCAGCTCCGCTGGACTAGTGGGAGATACGCAGTATTTT.

The sample holds a few counts of this clonotype. The chain is built from TRBV27 and TRBJ2-5; possible D gene TRBD1, 6 bases. From germline, CDR1 is MNHEY and CDR2 SMNVEV (reference sequence). Trimming took off 6 bases at V and 4 bases at J, with 15 bases between the two ends. The CDR3 length is 14 residues. The CDR3 DNA reads TGTGCCAGCAGCCCTCGGGACATACGAGAGACCCAGTACTTC. As protein: CASSPRDIRETQYF.

At least ten counts were recorded for this clonotype. This chain joins TRBV15 and TRBJ2-7; D ambiguous. The ends were cut back, 0 bases at V and 5 bases at J, with 20 bases in the middle. The CDR3 is 17 residues long. The V gene's germline CDR1 is LNHNV and CDR2 YYDKDF (reference sequence). This CDR3 is CATSRDLGPSTSNEQYF. The DNA for the CDR3 is TGTGCCACCAGCAGAGATCTAGGGCCCTCTACCTCTAACGAGCAGTACTTC.

This chain connects TRBV4-1 to TRBJ2-1; no firm D call. CDR1 is MGHRA, CDR2 YSYEKL, per germline. The CDR3 consists of 15 residues. With 1 base removed from V and 5 bases from J, the gap between germline ends came to 12 bases. CDR3 sequence reads: CASSQVPVSNNEQFF. CDR3 bases: TGCGCCAGCAGCCAAGTTCCGGTCTCGAACAATGAGCAGTTCTTC.

This clonotype occurred a few times. The chain recombines TRBV6-5 with TRBJ1-2, with TRBD1 identical over 7 bases. CDR1 is MNHEY, CDR2 SVGAGI, per germline. The V and J ends lost 2 bases and 5 bases, in that order; junction bases with no gene match: 8. There are 15 residues in the CDR3. As DNA, the CDR3 is TGTGCCAGCAGTTACCATGGGACAGCCGATTATGGCTACACCTTC. It is translated as CASSYHGTADYGYTF.

This clonotype was seen a handful of times. CDR3 bases: TGCGCCAGCAGCCCCTTAGCGGGGGTACAAGAGACCCAGTACTTC. Protein: CASSPLAGVQETQYF. This chain connects TRBV5-1 to TRBJ2-5; 9 nucleotides match TRBD2. This CDR3 spans 15 amino acids. V shed 4 bases and J 2 bases; nucleotides not matched to a gene: 6. In germline, CDR1 is SGHRS, CDR2 YFSETQ.

The CDR3: CASSPGGGVTAEAFF. CDR3 DNA sequence: TGCGCCAGCAGCCCCGGAGGTGGGGTAACGGCTGAAGCTTTCTTT. The V call is TRBV5-1, the J call TRBJ1-1; D unresolved. Deletions cut 4 bases from V and 6 bases from J, with 19 bases between. This CDR3 spans 15 amino acids. CDR1 and CDR2 (germline): SGHRS, YFSETQ.

A few counts support this clonotype. V usage is TRBV20-1 and J usage is TRBJ1-2; D unclear. The V gene's germline CDR1 is DFQATT and CDR2 SNEGSKA (reference sequence). The V gene lost 0 bases and the J gene lost 5 bases, with 10 bases spanning the gap. CDR3 length: 13 amino acids. For the CDR3, the DNA is TGCAGTGCTAGAGAGCAGCCTACGTATGGCTACACCTTC. The encoded protein is CSAREQPTYGYTF.

The chain uses TRBV12-3 or TRBV12-4 and TRBJ1-1; 8 bases agree with TRBD1. The CDR3 is 14 amino acids. V shed 6 bases, J shed 4 bases, and the junction held 7 bases outside the gene matches. The CDR3 coding sequence is TGTGCCAGCAGACAGGACAGGGAAGGCACTGAAGCTTTCTTT. Protein product: CASRQDREGTEAFF.

Many counts were recorded for this clonotype. The chain recombines TRBV7-2 with TRBJ2-5; D is perhaps TRBD1 (6 bases). CDR3 size: 15 residues. The germline CDR1 and CDR2 sequences are SGHTA and FQGNSA. Trimming removed 2 bases from V and 3 bases from J, with 13 bases in between. CDR3 amino acids: CASSLLRTEKETQYF. In nucleotides, the CDR3 is TGTGCCAGCAGCTTACTACGGACAGAAAAAGAGACCCAGTACTTC.

V and J are TRBV10-1 and TRBJ2-1; weak D call: TRBD1 (7 bases). Germline V lookup: CDR1 WNHNN, CDR2 SYGVQD (reference sequence). The CDR3 runs 14 residues. The V gene lost 6 bases and the J gene lost 4 bases, with 13 bases spanning the gap. DNA for the CDR3: TGCGCCAGCAGGGGGGGACAGACTTACAATGAGCAGTTCTTC. It specifies CASRGGQTYNEQFF.

This clonotype was detected a few times. The gene calls are TRBV20-1 and TRBJ1-2, with a weak D call TRBD1 (5 bases). In germline, CDR1 is DFQATT, CDR2 SNEGSKA (reference sequence). Trimming took off 3 bases at V and 4 bases at J, with 15 bases between the two ends. CDR3 length equals 14 residues. Here the CDR3 DNA reads TGCAGTGCTAGGGGTACAGGCGGAGGCTATGGCTACACCTTC. Its protein is CSARGTGGGYGYTF.

This chain links TRBV7-2 with TRBJ2-7; 9 positions match TRBD2. The V gene end was trimmed by 5 bases and the J gene end by 0 bases; junction bases not matched to a gene: 5. This CDR3 is 15 amino acids long. Germline values: CDR1 SGHTA, CDR2 FQGNSA. CDR3 nucleotides: TGTGCCAGCAGCCCTAGCGGGACCTACTCCTACGAGCAGTACTTC. It codes for CASSPSGTYSYEQYF.

The chain combines TRBV7-2 with TRBJ1-5; D is ambiguous. Trimming took off 3 bases at V and 5 bases at J, with 14 bases between the two ends. Germline-derived CDR1 and CDR2 are SGHTA and FQGNSA. The CDR3 runs 15 residues. In DNA, the CDR3 is TGTGCCAGCAGCTTCGAGAGTGGTGTGTATCAGCCCCAGCATTTT. This gives the protein CASSFESGVYQPQHF.

V and J are TRBV5-1 and TRBJ2-3, with 11 bases aligning to TRBD1. The V gene's germline CDR1 is SGHRS and CDR2 YFSETQ. The CDR3 has 15 amino acids. The trim removed 4 bases at V and 5 bases at J, leaving 6 bases unmatched. Here the CDR3 DNA reads TGCGCCAGCAGCGGTGGACAGGGGGCGGGAGATACGCAGTATTTT. Translating it yields CASSGGQGAGDTQYF.

The chain links TRBV3-1 to TRBJ1-5; no definite D call. V lost 0 bases and J 0 bases, leaving 6 bases between the germline ends. Germline-derived CDR1 and CDR2 are LGHDT and YNNKEL (reference sequence). This CDR3 has 15 residues. CDR3 sequence: CASSQDINSNQPQHF. As DNA, the CDR3 is TGTGCCAGCAGCCAAGATATCAATAGCAATCAGCCCCAGCATTTT.